This TCR beta chain comes out of a study of blood T cell repertoires in COVID-19. About the study: T cells, B-cell-depleted T cells, or PBMCs supplied cDNA or gDNA.

Assay used: immunoSEQ multiplex PCR; TCRdb lists only in-frame clones, some missing. The sample lists 140,000 to 150,000 clones, 85% to 90% occurring once. The V and J ends lost 1 base and 7 bases respectively, with 13 bases between them. In germline, CDR1 is LNHDA, CDR2 SQIVND (reference sequence). The CDR3 is 15 residues long. Living in 24 US areas, the participants were between roughly 18 and 89 years of age. Recovered participants had two consecutive negative NP/OP PCR tests, healthcare professional clearance, or symptom resolution. The sample consisted of PBMCs or T cells enriched from blood (not recorded which). V usage is TRBV19 and J usage is TRBJ2-2; D possibly corresponds to TRBD1 (6 bases). The TCR originated in a man aged 55 to 70 who had recovered from COVID-19. CDR3 loop: CASSIGRGYFGELFF. CDR3 nucleotides: TGTGCCAGTAGTATAGGTAGGGGGTACTTCGGGGAGCTGTTTTTT.